This T cell receptor (beta chain) is from a study of T cell changes during pregnancy in multiple sclerosis (dated by TCRdb to between 2018 and 2021). With respect to the entire study: The study looked at changes in the T cell repertoire across pregnancy in women with multiple sclerosis.

The library was built by means of the immunoSEQ multiplex PCR assay. The table was pulled from immuneACCESS by TCRdb, which kept in-frame rearrangements only. Such tables lose some clones; where checked, under half of the loss comes from unresolved V genes, and the rest has no known cause. For this sample the table gives roughly 50,000 clones, of which about 91% were detected only once. The top ten clonotypes cover 1.2% of the sample. Regarding this clone: No cognate antigen has been identified for it. No quality values exist for individual bases; no much larger clone is one base distant.

Based on the germline V gene, the CDR1 and CDR2 sequences are SGHNT and YENEEA. Reading from cysteine to phenylalanine, the CDR3 counts 13 amino acids. Only CDR3 DNA remains: 39 bases, in frame from the first base. Trimming at the junction amounts to 5 bases on V and 2 bases on J, and the germline ends lie 9 bases apart. The sequence came from a female donor in good health, enrolled as a control in a pregnancy study. The receptor chain draws on TRBV11-3 and TRBJ1-1; TRBD1 might be the D gene, on 6 matching bases. The sample was peripheral blood, taken after pregnancy. The DNA sequence reads TGTGCCAGCAGCGAACAGGGTAACACTGAAGCTTTCTTT. This encodes CASSEQGNTEAFF.